The rows below give T cell receptor beta chains drawn from one sample of a study of cytomegalovirus exposure and HLA in healthy donors. Sequencing was performed with immunoSEQ multiplex PCR; in TCRdb, only in-frame clones are kept and a portion is missing. The table lists some 100,000 clones, around 80% of them singletons. The sample comprised PBMCs. These receptors came from a male donor in good health and CMV-seropositive. Both conserved end residues are part of each CDR3. A D gene is named only where the DNA matches it firmly. Some rows mark clone size as missing; the rest say once, few, many or name a class of expanded clone.

j_gene: TRBJ2-7
d_gene: .
v_gene: TRBV5-1
abundance: .
CDR3nt: TGCGCCAGCAGCCGGACGGGGTTCTCCTACGAGCAGTACTTC
CDR3aa: CASSRTGFSYEQYF

j_gene: TRBJ2-2
d_gene: .
v_gene: TRBV7-3
abundance: .
CDR3nt: TGTGCCAGCAGCCGCGGGCCAAACCCCGGGGAGCTGTTTTTT
CDR3aa: CASSRGPNPGELFF

j_gene: TRBJ1-1
d_gene: TRBD1
v_gene: TRBV4-1
abundance: .
CDR3nt: TGCGCCAGCAGCTCCCGGGACAGGGGCGGATACACTGAAGCTTTCTTT
CDR3aa: CASSSRDRGGYTEAFF

j_gene: TRBJ1-1
d_gene: .
v_gene: TRBV11-3
abundance: .
CDR3nt: TGTGCCAGCAGCTTAGTCAGGGAGGGCACTGAAGCTTTCTTT
CDR3aa: CASSLVREGTEAFF

j_gene: TRBJ1-1
d_gene: .
v_gene: TRBV29-1
abundance: .
CDR3nt: TGCAGCGTTGTCCTGGCCGGGGGGGCTTTGAACACTGAAGCTTTCTTT
CDR3aa: CSVVLAGGALNTEAFF

j_gene: TRBJ2-6
d_gene: TRBD1
v_gene: TRBV9
abundance: .
CDR3nt: TGTGCCAGCAGCACCGACAGGGTCCCTGGGGCCAACGTCCTGACTTTC
CDR3aa: CASSTDRVPGANVLTF

j_gene: TRBJ2-1
d_gene: .
v_gene: TRBV2
abundance: .
CDR3nt: TGTGCCTCCACAGGGCTGCCCGGGACTAACTCGGATGAGCAGTTCTTC
CDR3aa: CASTGLPGTNSDEQFF

j_gene: TRBJ2-2
d_gene: TRBD2
v_gene: TRBV5-4
abundance: .
CDR3nt: TGTGCCAGCAGCTTGGGACTAGCGGGGGGCACCACCGGGGAGCTGTTTTTT
CDR3aa: CASSLGLAGGTTGELFF

j_gene: TRBJ1-1
d_gene: TRBD1
v_gene: TRBV10-3
abundance: few
CDR3nt: TGTGCCATCAGTCTGACAGGGGTGAACACTGAAGCTTTCTTT
CDR3aa: CAISLTGVNTEAFF

j_gene: TRBJ1-3
d_gene: .
v_gene: TRBV30
abundance: .
CDR3nt: TGTGCCTGGAGCATGGGTTACGGGAGCTCTGGAAACACCATATATTTT
CDR3aa: CAWSMGYGSSGNTIYF

j_gene: TRBJ1-3
d_gene: .
v_gene: TRBV18
abundance: .
CDR3nt: TGTGCCAGCTCACCCCGGACATCTCGGGCTGGAAACACCATATATTTT
CDR3aa: CASSPRTSRAGNTIYF

j_gene: TRBJ1-3
d_gene: .
v_gene: TRBV7-2
abundance: .
CDR3nt: TGTGCCAGCAGTCCCCTCCCGGGACGGGGGAGAAACACCATATATTTT
CDR3aa: CASSPLPGRGRNTIYF

j_gene: TRBJ2-3
d_gene: TRBD2
v_gene: TRBV28
abundance: .
CDR3nt: TGTGCCAGCAACGTGTTCCTAGCGGGGGGCACAGATACGCAGTATTTT
CDR3aa: CASNVFLAGGTDTQYF

j_gene: TRBJ1-1
d_gene: .
v_gene: TRBV19
abundance: .
CDR3nt: TGTGCCAGTAGTATAGGCAGGGGCTTCACTGAAGCTTTCTTT
CDR3aa: CASSIGRGFTEAFF

j_gene: TRBJ2-7
d_gene: .
v_gene: TRBV27
abundance: few
CDR3nt: TGTGCCAGCAGTCTGGAGGGGGCGGGAGAGCAGTACTTC
CDR3aa: CASSLEGAGEQYF

j_gene: TRBJ2-3
d_gene: TRBD2
v_gene: TRBV28
abundance: few
CDR3nt: TGTGCCAGCACAGGGACTAGCGGCACAGATACGCAGTATTTT
CDR3aa: CASTGTSGTDTQYF

j_gene: TRBJ2-1
d_gene: .
v_gene: TRBV5-1
abundance: .
CDR3nt: TGCGCCAGCAGGGAGGGATACAATGAGCAGTTCTTC
CDR3aa: CASREGYNEQFF

j_gene: TRBJ2-7
d_gene: TRBD2
v_gene: TRBV14
abundance: .
CDR3nt: TGTGCCAGCAGCCAATCCGCGGGGGGCTACGAGCAGTACTTC
CDR3aa: CASSQSAGGYEQYF